Included here is one TCR beta chain sequence, with context. This specimen belongs to a study of shared clonotypes between healthy human individuals. Trimming took off 0 bases at V and 7 bases at J, with 11 bases between the two ends. CDR1 and CDR2 (germline): SGHRS, YFSETQ. This CDR3 contains 13 residues. Evenly divided among several immunoSEQ plates was the genomic DNA of each subset. Some clones are missing from TCRdb's copy, which holds only in-frame ones; the method was immunoSEQ multiplex PCR. The table includes fewer than 600,000 clones, around three quarters detected once. The chain carries TRBV5-1 and TRBJ2-7; TRBD2 might be the D (5 bases). The sequencing sample was made of PBMCs. The sequence came from a woman aged 35 to 49 in good health. Some clones in this sample may be carry-over from other donors' samples. The CDR3 sequence is CASSLALTGEQYF. CDR3 in DNA: TGCGCCAGCAGCTTGGCCCTGACGGGGGAGCAGTACTTC.